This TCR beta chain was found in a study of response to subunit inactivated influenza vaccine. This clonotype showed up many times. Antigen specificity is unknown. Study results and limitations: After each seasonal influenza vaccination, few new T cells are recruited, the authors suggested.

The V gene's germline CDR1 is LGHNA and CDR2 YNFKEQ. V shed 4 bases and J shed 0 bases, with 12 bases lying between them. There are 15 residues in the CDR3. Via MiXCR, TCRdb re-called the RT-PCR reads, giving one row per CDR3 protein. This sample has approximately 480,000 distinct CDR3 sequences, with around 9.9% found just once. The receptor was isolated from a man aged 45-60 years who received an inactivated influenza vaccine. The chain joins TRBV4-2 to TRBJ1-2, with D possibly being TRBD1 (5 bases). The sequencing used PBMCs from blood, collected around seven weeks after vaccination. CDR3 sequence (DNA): TGTGCCAGCAGCCGGCCCACGACAGCTAACTATGGCTACACCTTC. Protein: CASSRPTTANYGYTF.